The clone carrying this T cell receptor (beta chain) came up many times. These data are taken from a study of T cells in Graves' hyperthyroidism and ophthalmopathy. Patients having uncontrolled infection, another autoimmune disease, pregnancy or lactation were not included. The study based diagnoses on clinical symptoms, serum thyroxine and TRAb, thyroid ultrasound and orbital computed tomography. The CDR3 is 14 amino acids. Trimming took off 3 bases at V and 2 bases at J, with 11 bases between the two ends. Germline V gives CDR1 SGDLS, CDR2 YYNGEE. It was RNA transcripts that yielded the amplified TCR beta CDR3 regions. The study used the HTBI primer set for a first-round RT-PCR of the TCR CDR3. TCRdb re-called the multiplex PCR reads with MiXCR, one entry per CDR3 protein. The data show 550,000 to 700,000 distinct CDR3 sequences, with roughly 50% seen just once and around a fifth held by the top ten.

Material: peripheral blood or thyroid tissue (not recorded which). The receptor's source is an adult woman with Graves' disease, either hyperthyroidism or ophthalmopathy (not recorded which). This chain links TRBV9 with TRBJ2-5; D perhaps matches TRBD2 (5 bases). The CDR3 sequence: CASSDGMRQETQYF. The DNA for the CDR3 is TGTGCCAGCAGCGACGGGATGAGACAAGAGACCCAGTACTTC.